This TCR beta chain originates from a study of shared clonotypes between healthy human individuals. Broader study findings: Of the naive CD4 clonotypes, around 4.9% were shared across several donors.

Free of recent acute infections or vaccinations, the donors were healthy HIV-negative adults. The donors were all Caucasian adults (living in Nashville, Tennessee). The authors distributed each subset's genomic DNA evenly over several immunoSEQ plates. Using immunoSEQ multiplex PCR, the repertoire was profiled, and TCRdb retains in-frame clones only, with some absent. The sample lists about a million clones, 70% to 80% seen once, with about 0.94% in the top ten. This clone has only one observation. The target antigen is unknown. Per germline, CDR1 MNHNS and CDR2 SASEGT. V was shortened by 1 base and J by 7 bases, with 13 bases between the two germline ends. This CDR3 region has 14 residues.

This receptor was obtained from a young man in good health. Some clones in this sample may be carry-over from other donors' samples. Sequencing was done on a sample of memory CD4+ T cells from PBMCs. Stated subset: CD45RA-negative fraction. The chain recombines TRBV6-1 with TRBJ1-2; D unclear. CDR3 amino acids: CASSEEDTLGGYTF. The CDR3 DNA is TGTGCCAGCAGTGAAGAAGACACCTTAGGTGGCTACACCTTC.